This T cell receptor beta chain was documented in a study of CD8+ T cells in alopecia areata. About this clone: Its antigen is currently unknown.

Extracted RNA was reverse transcribed into cDNA, the sequencing template. Method: immunoSEQ multiplex PCR; TCRdb's copy keeps in-frame clones and lacks some. Of about 270,000 clones in the sample, roughly 60% were seen once. The treatment was: oral pan-JAK inhibitor, 5-10 mg twice daily. V shed 3 bases and J 3 bases; nucleotides not matched to a gene: 2. This CDR3 is built from 14 residues. Germline assignment: CDR1 SEHNR and CDR2 FQNEAQ (reference sequence). Study observations and caveats: Only a single nonresponder existed, so baseline CD8+ expansion links stay unclear.

This receptor was taken from a human donor with alopecia areata. This specimen was CD4+ T cells sorted from blood, taken between weeks 51 and 54, from a patient treated with tofacitinib. The genes are TRBV7-9 and TRBJ2-5; 9 bases agree with TRBD2. The CDR3 region is CASSLVAGEETQYF. The DNA of the CDR3 is TGTGCCAGCAGCTTGGTAGCGGGGGAAGAGACCCAGTACTTC. Filled out from reference TRBV7-9 and TRBJ2-5, the complete variable domain reads DTGVSQNPRHKITKRGQNVTFRCDPISEHNRLYWYRQTLGQGPEFLTYFQNEAQLEKSRLLSDRFSAERPKGSFSTLEIQRTEQGDSAMYLCASSLVAGEETQYFGPGTRLLVL.